This TCR beta chain originates from a study of T cell repertoires in cytomegalovirus infection. Study results and limitations: The study found HLA-C-restricted CMV-specific TCR beta clonotypes dominating the ex vivo response. Public TCR beta family frequency separated CMV-and-HLA carriers, including in an independent cohort.

About this clonotype: Its antigen is undetermined.

One entry per CDR3 protein results from TCRdb running MiXCR on the reads. The sample gives fewer than 350,000 distinct CDR3 sequences, roughly a sixth of which show up once; around 12% is in the top ten. The CDR3 covers 15 residues. Germline V gene lookup returns CDR1 MNHEY and CDR2 SVGAGI. Trimming took off 2 bases at V and 4 bases at J, with 14 bases between the two ends. The sequence derives from a human donor in good health (CMV status not recorded). Some clones in this sample may be carry-over from other donors' samples. Sequencing used PBMCs. The gene calls are TRBV6-5 and TRBJ1-2, with D possibly matching TRBD1 (6 bases). The CDR3 region has the DNA TGTGCCAGCAGTTACCGGGTTGGACAGCCCTATGGCTACACCTTC. It specifies CASSYRVGQPYGYTF.